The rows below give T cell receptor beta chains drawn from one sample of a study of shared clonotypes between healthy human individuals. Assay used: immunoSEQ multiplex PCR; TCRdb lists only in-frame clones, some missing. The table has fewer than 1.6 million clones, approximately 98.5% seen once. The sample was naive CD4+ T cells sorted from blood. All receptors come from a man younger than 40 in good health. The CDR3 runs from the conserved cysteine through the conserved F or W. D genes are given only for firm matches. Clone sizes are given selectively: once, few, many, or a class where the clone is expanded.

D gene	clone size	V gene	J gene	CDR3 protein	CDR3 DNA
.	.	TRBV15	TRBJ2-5	CATSRPKSGLGETQYF	TGTGCCACCAGCAGACCGAAGTCGGGGCTCGGAGAGACCCAGTACTTC
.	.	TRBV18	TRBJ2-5	CASSPWGRRGNQETQYF	TGTGCCAGCTCACCATGGGGTCGAAGAGGGAACCAAGAGACCCAGTACTTC
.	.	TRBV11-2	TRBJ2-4	CASGGTVQNIQYF	TGTGCCAGCGGGGGGACAGTTCAAAACATTCAGTACTTC
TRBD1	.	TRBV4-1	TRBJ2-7	CASSQLPGQGVSYEQYF	TGCGCCAGCAGCCAACTCCCGGGACAGGGGGTTTCCTACGAGCAGTACTTC
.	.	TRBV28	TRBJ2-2	CASSATSGLGTGELFF	TGTGCCAGCAGTGCCACCTCGGGCCTTGGCACCGGGGAGCTGTTTTTT
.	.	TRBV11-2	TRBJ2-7	CASSQSGGWEQYF	TGTGCCAGCAGCCAATCTGGGGGGTGGGAGCAGTACTTC
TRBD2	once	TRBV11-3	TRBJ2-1	CASSLLGSGRGEQFF	TGTGCCAGCAGCTTACTTGGTAGCGGGAGAGGGGAGCAGTTCTTC
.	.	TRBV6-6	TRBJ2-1	CASSGPGPRNEQFF	TGTGCCAGCAGTGGACCGGGGCCGAGGAATGAGCAGTTCTTC
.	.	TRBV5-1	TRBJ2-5	CASSLASGAETQYF	TGCGCCAGCAGCTTGGCCAGCGGAGCGGAGACCCAGTACTTC
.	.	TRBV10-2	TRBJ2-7	CASIRQDSYEQYF	TGCGCCAGCATCCGACAGGACTCCTACGAGCAGTACTTC
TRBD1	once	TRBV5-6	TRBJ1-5	CASSSGQGGRGSNQPQHF	TGTGCCAGCAGCTCGGGACAGGGGGGTAGGGGAAGCAATCAGCCCCAGCATTTT
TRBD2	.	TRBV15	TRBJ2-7	CATSRVGLAVEQYF	TGTGCCACCAGCAGGGTGGGACTAGCGGTCGAGCAGTACTTC
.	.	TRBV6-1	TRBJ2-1	CASSGKGGAYNEQFF	TGTGCCAGCAGTGGCAAGGGAGGCGCCTACAATGAGCAGTTCTTC
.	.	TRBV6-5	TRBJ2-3	CASSSLRGSGTDTQYF	TGTGCCAGCAGTTCCTTGCGAGGGAGCGGCACAGATACGCAGTATTTT
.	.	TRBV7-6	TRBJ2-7	CASSGSGGPSYEQYF	TGTGCCAGCAGCGGGTCCGGGGGTCCCTCCTACGAGCAGTACTTC
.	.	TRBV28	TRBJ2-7	CASSFGGVGLHEQYF	TGTGCCAGCAGTTTCGGGGGAGTGGGGCTCCACGAGCAGTACTTC
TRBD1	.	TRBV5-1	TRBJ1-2	CASSLSGGLYGYTF	TGCGCCAGCAGCTTGTCAGGGGGCCTCTATGGCTACACCTTC
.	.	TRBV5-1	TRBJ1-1	CASSLFGMNTEAFF	TGCGCCAGCAGCTTGTTTGGTATGAACACTGAAGCTTTCTTT
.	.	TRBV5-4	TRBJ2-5	CASSTKQGGTQYF	TGTGCCAGCAGCACAAAACAGGGAGGGACCCAGTACTTC
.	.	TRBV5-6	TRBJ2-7	CASSLFLGIGEQYF	TGTGCCAGCAGCTTGTTTCTCGGGATAGGCGAGCAGTACTTC
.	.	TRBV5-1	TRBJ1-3	CASSGTLGSGNTIYF	TGCGCCAGCAGCGGTACTTTAGGCTCTGGAAACACCATATATTTT
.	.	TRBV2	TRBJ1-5	CASSVGVGEYLPNQPQHF	TGTGCCAGCAGTGTAGGAGTCGGGGAATACCTACCCAATCAGCCCCAGCATTTT
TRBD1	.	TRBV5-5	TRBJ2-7	CASSLGDRLSYEQYF	TGTGCCAGCAGCTTGGGGGACAGGCTTTCCTACGAGCAGTACTTC
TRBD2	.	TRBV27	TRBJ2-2	CASSPTRSGTGHLSGELFF	TGTGCCAGCAGTCCGACCCGTAGCGGGACTGGTCACCTCTCCGGGGAGCTGTTTTTT
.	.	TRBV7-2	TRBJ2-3	CASSLYELAKDTQYF	TGTGCCAGCAGCTTATATGAACTAGCTAAAGATACGCAGTATTTT
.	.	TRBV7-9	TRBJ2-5	CATLTVGRSKETQYF	TGTGCCACACTAACTGTCGGGAGAAGCAAAGAGACCCAGTACTTC
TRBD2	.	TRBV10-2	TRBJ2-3	CASSESSGREDTQYF	TGCGCCAGCAGTGAGTCGAGCGGGAGGGAAGATACGCAGTATTTT
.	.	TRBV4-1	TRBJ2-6	CASSPWHTGLSSGANVLTF	TGCGCCAGCAGCCCCTGGCATACAGGTCTATCCTCTGGGGCCAACGTCCTGACTTTC
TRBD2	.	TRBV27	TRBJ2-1	CASSLRASGGVYNEQFF	TGTGCCAGCAGTTTAAGGGCTAGCGGGGGGGTTTACAATGAGCAGTTCTTC
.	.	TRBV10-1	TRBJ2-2	CASSAGGGTGELFF	TGCGCCAGCAGTGCAGGGGGAGGTACCGGGGAGCTGTTTTTT
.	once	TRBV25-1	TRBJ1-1	CASSELGGRDTEAFF	TGTGCCAGCAGTGAATTGGGAGGGAGAGACACTGAAGCTTTCTTT
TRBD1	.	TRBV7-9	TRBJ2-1	CASSLVGRDRASQFF	TGTGCCAGCAGCCTAGTTGGGCGGGACAGGGCCTCGCAGTTCTTC
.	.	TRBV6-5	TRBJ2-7	CASSRGHLNGEQYF	TGTGCCAGCAGCAGGGGACATCTAAATGGGGAGCAGTACTTC
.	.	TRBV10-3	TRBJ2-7	CAIRRDYEQYF	TGTGCCATCAGGAGGGACTACGAGCAGTACTTC
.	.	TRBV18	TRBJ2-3	CASSLKSVGSTDTQYF	TGTGCCAGCTCATTAAAATCTGTGGGGAGCACAGATACGCAGTATTTT
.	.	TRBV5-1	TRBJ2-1	CASSLDSYNEQFF	TGCGCCAGCAGCTTGGACTCCTACAATGAGCAGTTCTTC
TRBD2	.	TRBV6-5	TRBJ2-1	CASSTGLAGVNEQFF	TGTGCCAGCAGTACTGGACTAGCGGGAGTGAATGAGCAGTTCTTC
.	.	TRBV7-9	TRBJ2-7	CASSSTFSRTYEQYF	TGTGCCAGCAGCTCGACTTTTAGCCGAACCTACGAGCAGTACTTC
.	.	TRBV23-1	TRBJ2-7	CASSHSMSGHLFYEQYF	TGCGCCAGCAGTCACTCCATGAGCGGGCACCTTTTCTACGAGCAGTACTTC
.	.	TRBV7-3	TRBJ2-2	CASSEGTGELFF	TGTGCCAGCAGTGAGGGCACCGGGGAGCTGTTTTTT
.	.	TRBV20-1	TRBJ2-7	CSARIVSEQYF	TGCAGTGCTAGGATAGTCTCCGAGCAGTACTTC
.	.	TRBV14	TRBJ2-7	CASSQGLGNYEQYF	TGTGCCAGCAGCCAAGGACTGGGGAACTACGAGCAGTACTTC
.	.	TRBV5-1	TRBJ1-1	CASSLVASHEAFF	TGCGCCAGCAGCTTAGTTGCGAGCCATGAAGCTTTCTTT
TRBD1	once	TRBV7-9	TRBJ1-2	CASSYRGEGYTF	TGTGCCAGCAGCTACAGGGGAGAGGGCTACACCTTC
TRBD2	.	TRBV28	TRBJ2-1	CASSKRTSGAYNEQFF	TGTGCCAGCAGCAAACGGACTAGCGGGGCCTACAATGAGCAGTTCTTC
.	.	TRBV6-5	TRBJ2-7	CASSYGGGGTYEQYF	TGTGCCAGCAGTTACGGAGGAGGGGGGACCTACGAGCAGTACTTC
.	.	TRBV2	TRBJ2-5	CASRLASDWGTQYF	TGTGCCAGCAGGCTTGCTAGCGATTGGGGGACCCAGTACTTC
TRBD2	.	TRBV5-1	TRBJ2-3	CASSPPHPLAETDTQYF	TGCGCCAGCAGCCCACCACATCCACTAGCGGAAACAGATACGCAGTATTTT
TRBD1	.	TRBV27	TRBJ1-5	CASSLTDRVTNQPQHF	TGTGCCAGCAGTCTTACGGACAGGGTTACCAATCAGCCCCAGCATTTT
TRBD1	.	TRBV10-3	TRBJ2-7	CAISDYRGGSYEQYF	TGTGCCATCAGCGATTACAGGGGCGGATCCTACGAGCAGTACTTC
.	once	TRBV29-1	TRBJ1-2	CSVAGGNGYTF	TGCAGCGTTGCGGGGGGGAATGGCTACACCTTC
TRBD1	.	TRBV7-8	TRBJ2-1	CASSLAGQGTEQFF	TGTGCCAGCAGCTTAGCTGGACAGGGCACTGAGCAGTTCTTC
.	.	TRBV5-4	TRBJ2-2	CASSLEIGELFF	TGTGCCAGCAGCTTGGAAATCGGGGAGCTGTTTTTT
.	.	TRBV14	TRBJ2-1	CASSQESAGYNEQFF	TGTGCCAGCAGCCAAGAATCCGCCGGATACAATGAGCAGTTCTTC
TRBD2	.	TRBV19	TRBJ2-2	CASSITSGADTGELFF	TGTGCCAGTAGTATTACTAGCGGAGCTGATACCGGGGAGCTGTTTTTT
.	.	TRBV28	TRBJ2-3	CASTERLGSTDTQYF	TGTGCCAGCACTGAGAGGTTGGGGAGCACAGATACGCAGTATTTT
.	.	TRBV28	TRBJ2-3	CASRTPGDTQYF	TGTGCCAGCAGGACCCCCGGAGATACGCAGTATTTT
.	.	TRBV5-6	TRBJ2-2	CASSLVRPAFGTGELFF	TGTGCCAGCAGCTTGGTGCGGCCCGCGTTCGGCACCGGGGAGCTGTTTTTT